The 29 T cell receptor beta chains presented below share a single source sample, sequenced in a study of blood T cell repertoires in COVID-19. Some clones are missing from TCRdb's copy, which holds only in-frame ones; the method was immunoSEQ multiplex PCR. This sample yields fewer than 450,000 clones, of which around 91% are seen a single time; roughly 3.5% belongs to the top ten. Sequencing was carried out using peripheral blood. These receptors were taken from a woman aged 18-29 years who had recovered from COVID-19.

The V gene is TRBV6-2 or TRBV6-3, the J gene TRBJ2-1; a weak D match, TRBD1 (5 bases). CDR1 MNHEY and CDR2 SVGEGT come from the germline V gene. The CDR3 has 16 amino acids. V lost 2 bases and J lost 0, with 11 bases in between. The CDR3 bases are TGTGCCAGCAGTTACGCAGGGCTAATCTCCTACAATGAGCAGTTCTTC. Protein sequence: CASSYAGLISYNEQFF.

V is TRBV5-6 and J is TRBJ1-5; D is possibly TRBD1 (6 bases). The CDR3 covers 18 residues. Germline assignment: CDR1 SGHDT and CDR2 YYEEEE. V gave up 0 bases and J gave up 2 bases, with 18 bases separating them. CDR3 DNA: TGTGCCAGCAGCTTGGCACAGGGCTTTAGTAGTGGCAATCAGCCCCAGCATTTT. Residues: CASSLAQGFSSGNQPQHF.

This sequence joins TRBV7-6 and TRBJ2-5, with unresolved D. Germline lookup yields CDR1 SGHVS and CDR2 FNYEAQ. This CDR3 has 15 amino acids. The V and J ends lost 5 bases and 5 bases respectively, with 18 bases between them. CDR3 sequence: CASSPINYIGETQYF. CDR3 nucleotide sequence: TGTGCCAGCAGCCCGATTAATTATATCGGGGAGACCCAGTACTTC.

The chain joins TRBV4-3 to TRBJ1-4; the D is unclear. This CDR3 comprises 15 residues. CDR1 is LGHNA, CDR2 YSLEER, per germline. V shed 0 bases and J shed 4 bases, with 9 bases lying between them. CDR3 region: CASSQDVRVNEKLFF. CDR3 nucleotides: TGCGCCAGCAGCCAAGATGTGAGGGTTAATGAAAAACTGTTTTTT.

This chain uses TRBV19 with TRBJ2-3, with D hard to call. The CDR3 contains 15 residues. Germline lookup yields CDR1 LNHDA and CDR2 SQIVND (reference sequence). Trimming took 1 base from V and 1 from J, leaving 9 bases between them. The CDR3 protein is CASSIAPPGTDTQYF. DNA for the CDR3: TGTGCCAGTAGTATAGCCCCCCCGGGCACAGATACGCAGTATTTT.

This clone was counted between two and nine times. V and J are TRBV6-2 or TRBV6-3 and TRBJ2-1; D might be TRBD2 (5 bases). V lost 6 bases, J lost 1 base, and 16 bases lay in between. CDR3 length: 16 residues. The germline gives CDR1 MNHEY, CDR2 SVGEGT. The CDR3 reads CASSSLSGLSYNEQFF. The CDR3 DNA sequence: TGTGCCAGCAGCTCACTAAGCGGACTTTCCTACAATGAGCAGTTCTTC.

This chain's CDR3 is CAGGKGDTQYF. The CDR3, as DNA: TGTGCCGGCGGGAAGGGGGATACGCAGTATTTT. The chain combines TRBV6-5 with TRBJ2-3, with D possibly matching TRBD2 (6 bases). This CDR3 contains 11 residues. Trimming cost V 11 bases and J 6 bases, with 12 bases left between them. From germline, CDR1 is MNHEY and CDR2 SVGAGI.

V usage is TRBV30 and J usage is TRBJ1-5, with D uncertain. The CDR3 extends over 13 amino acids. Trimming left V 5 bases short and J 4 bases short, with 12 bases between. Germline CDR1 and CDR2: GTSNPN and SVGIG (reference sequence). In DNA form, the CDR3 reads TGTGCCTGGGGCCTTGGAGGGAATCAGCCCCAGCATTTT. Its translation is CAWGLGGNQPQHF.

The genes are TRBV13 and TRBJ1-2, with D perhaps TRBD1 (6 bases). CDR3 length: 13 residues. The germline V gene encodes CDR1 PRHDT and CDR2 FYEKMQ (reference sequence). Between the trimmed V and J ends, which lost 5 bases and 8 bases, there was a span of 15 bases. CDR3 in amino acids: CASSRGGLGGYTF. The CDR3 bases are TGTGCCAGCAGCCGCGGGGGGCTAGGAGGCTACACCTTC. Filled out from reference TRBV13 and TRBJ1-2, the complete variable domain reads AAGVIQSPRHLIKEKRETATLKCYPIPRHDTVYWYQQGPGQDPQFLISFYEKMQSDKGSIPDRFSAQQFSDYHSELNMSSLELGDSALYFCASSRGGLGGYTFGSGTRLTVV.

This clone was recorded once. This chain links TRBV13 with TRBJ1-2; 7 bases map to TRBD1. The CDR3 is made up of 15 amino acids. V shed 0 bases, J shed 3 bases, and the junction held 4 bases outside the gene matches. CDR1 is PRHDT and CDR2 is FYEKMQ in the germline V gene (reference sequence). The CDR3 protein is CASSLGGQSYYGYTF. The CDR3 nucleotides read TGTGCCAGCAGCTTAGGGGGACAGTCTTACTATGGCTACACCTTC.

The chain has TRBV12-3 or TRBV12-4 and TRBJ1-1; maybe TRBD1 (6 bases). The CDR3 sequence is 12 residues long. The germline V and J ends were trimmed by 8 bases and 2 bases, with 9 bases remaining between them. CDR3 in amino acids: CASQGGNTEAFF. DNA for the CDR3: TGTGCCAGCCAAGGGGGAAACACTGAAGCTTTCTTT.

The genes are TRBV13 and TRBJ1-3; 9 bases agree with TRBD1. The CDR3 contains 17 residues. Looked up from germline, CDR1 is PRHDT and CDR2 is FYEKMQ (reference sequence). With 4 bases clipped from V and 0 bases from J, the junction kept 7 bases outside the gene matches. DNA of the CDR3: TGTGCCAGCAGCTCGAGGGACAGGGCCTACTCTGGAAACACCATATATTTT. The encoded protein is CASSSRDRAYSGNTIYF.

The gene calls are TRBV27 and TRBJ1-1, with a possible D match to TRBD1 (5 bases). V lost 3 bases, J lost 8 bases, and 19 bases lay in between. The CDR3 sequence is 15 residues long. Germline CDR1 and CDR2: MNHEY and SMNVEV (reference sequence). CDR3 sequence: CASSLIEAPRGEAFF. CDR3 in DNA: TGTGCCAGCAGTTTGATAGAGGCCCCCCGGGGGGAAGCTTTCTTT.

The genes are TRBV27 and TRBJ1-1; 8 bases align to TRBD1. After removal of 6 bases from V and 4 bases from J, the junction contained 10 bases not matched to a gene. Germline CDR1 MNHEY, CDR2 SMNVEV (reference sequence). CDR3 length equals 15 residues. CDR3 DNA sequence: TGTGCCAGCAGGACCCAGGGGGCGCAGGGCACTGAAGCTTTCTTT. Its protein is CASRTQGAQGTEAFF.

There are a few counts of this clone. The chain uses TRBV10-2 and TRBJ2-1, with TRBD1 identical over 7 bases. This CDR3 is built from 17 residues. Germline loops: CDR1 WSHSY, CDR2 SAAADI. After removal of 0 bases from V and 7 bases from J, the junction contained 12 bases not matched to a gene. Here the CDR3 reads CASSESIYRDSRNEQFF. DNA for the CDR3: TGCGCCAGCAGTGAGTCGATATACCGGGACAGCAGGAATGAGCAGTTCTTC.

The V gene is TRBV7-9, the J gene TRBJ1-6; no definite D call. V was pared by 4 bases and J by 12 bases, with 19 bases between. CDR3 length: 15 amino acids. Germline CDR1 SEHNR, CDR2 FQNEAQ (reference sequence). The CDR3 sequence is CASSSYSRPDVPLHF. The CDR3, as DNA: TGTGCCAGCAGCTCTTACAGTAGACCCGACGTACCCCTCCACTTT.

The chain combines TRBV4-3 with TRBJ1-6, with no clear D. The CDR3 is 15 residues long. Trimming left V 4 bases short and J 8 bases short, with 15 bases between. Germline lookup yields CDR1 LGHNA and CDR2 YSLEER. CDR3 sequence (DNA): TGCGCCAGCAGCCCACTCAATAATCCGGATTCACCCCTCCACTTT. Amino acids: CASSPLNNPDSPLHF.

The chain combines TRBV5-5 with TRBJ2-7; weak D call: TRBD2 (7 bases). Trimming took off 0 bases at V and 4 bases at J, with 26 bases between the two ends. Per germline, CDR1 SGHKS and CDR2 YYEKEE (reference sequence). The length of the CDR3 is 19 residues. CDR3 nucleotides: TGTGCCAGCAGCTTGGTGTGGGGGGGCGATCCCGGGACACCGTACGAGCAGTACGTC. Encoded protein: CASSLVWGGDPGTPYEQYV.

The CDR3 loop reads CASSHVHQAGGTDTQYF. CDR3 coding DNA: TGCGCCAGCAGCCACGTCCACCAAGCGGGTGGAACAGATACGCAGTATTTT. This chain links TRBV4-3 with TRBJ2-3; a possible D gene is TRBD2 (6 bases). Trimming stripped 3 bases from V and 3 bases from J, with 19 bases between. Germline CDR1 LGHNA, CDR2 YSLEER. The CDR3 has 17 residues.

The rearrangement links TRBV4-3 to TRBJ2-1; 11 positions agree with TRBD1. The germline gives CDR1 LGHNA, CDR2 YSLEER. V dropped 4 bases and J dropped 5; count of bases not matched to a gene: 4. The CDR3 is made up of 15 amino acids. The CDR3 nucleotides are TGCGCCAGCAGCCCGGACAGGGGGCGCGACAATGAGCAGTTCTTC. This translates into CASSPDRGRDNEQFF.

DNA for the CDR3: TGTGCCAGCAGCTTGAGCCTAGCCAAAAACATTCAGTACTTC. Translating it yields CASSLSLAKNIQYF. The V and J genes are TRBV7-9 and TRBJ2-4, with D unclear. CDR1 is SEHNR, CDR2 FQNEAQ, per germline (reference sequence). The V end lost 3 bases, the J end lost 0 bases, and 6 bases lay between the germline ends. This CDR3 is built from 14 residues.

V is TRBV19 and J is TRBJ1-4; a possible D gene is TRBD1 (6 bases). CDR1 is LNHDA and CDR2 is SQIVND in the germline V gene (reference sequence). The CDR3 has 14 residues. Trimming shortened V by 1 base and J by 6 bases, and 9 bases separated the two germline ends. The CDR3 DNA reads TGTGCCAGTAGTATAGGGACAGTAGATGAAAAACTGTTTTTT. Protein sequence: CASSIGTVDEKLFF. Using reference TRBV19 and TRBJ1-4 for the parts outside the CDR3, the full variable domain is DGGITQSPKYLFRKEGQNVTLSCEQNLNHDAMYWYRQDPGQGLRLIYYSQIVNDFQKGDIAEGYSVSREKKESFPLTVTSAQKNPTAFYLCASSIGTVDEKLFFGSGTQLSVL.

The rearrangement links TRBV23-1 to TRBJ2-7; a possible D gene is TRBD2 (5 bases). TRBV23-1 is marked as an open reading frame, function uncertain. This CDR3 has 17 residues. The V gene lost 1 base and the J gene lost 3 bases, with 19 bases spanning the gap. The CDR3 here is CASSQCKRPRKRYEQYV. CDR3 bases: TGCGCCAGCAGTCAATGTAAGCGGCCGAGGAAGCGCTACGAGCAGTACGTC.

This chain joins TRBV18 and TRBJ2-1; D not resolved. V lost 6 bases, J lost 1 base, and 13 bases lay in between. The CDR3 extends over 15 amino acids. Germline V lookup: CDR1 KGHSH, CDR2 LQKENI. The chain's CDR3 is CASSPIKPSYNEQFF. CDR3 DNA sequence: TGTGCCAGCTCCCCAATAAAGCCTTCCTACAATGAGCAGTTCTTC.

The chain combines TRBV3-1 (or the pseudogene TRBV3-2) with TRBJ2-7; 8 bases align to TRBD2. This CDR3 is built from 15 residues. The germline gives CDR1 LGHDT, CDR2 YNNKEL (reference sequence). Trimming removed 3 bases from V and 0 bases from J; junction bases left unmatched: 4. The CDR3, as DNA: TGTGCCAGCAGCCACGGAACTAGCGGCTCCTACGAGCAGTACGTC. This codes for CASSHGTSGSYEQYV.

The gene calls are TRBV5-1 and TRBJ2-3, with TRBD1 matching 9 bases. This CDR3 is 15 amino acids long. Per the germline V gene, CDR1 is SGHRS and CDR2 is YFSETQ. V was pared by 5 bases and J by 3 bases, with 7 bases of the junction left unmatched. CDR3 region: CASRPPGQGTDTQYF. DNA for the CDR3: TGCGCCAGCAGGCCACCGGGACAGGGAACAGATACGCAGTATTTT.

CDR3 bases: TGTGCCAGCAGTTCGGACAGGGTGAATTCACCCCTCCACTTT. This encodes CASSSDRVNSPLHF. V gene TRBV27 combines with J gene TRBJ1-6, with TRBD1 identical over 8 bases. This CDR3 contains 14 residues. Germline loops: CDR1 MNHEY, CDR2 SMNVEV (reference sequence). V was pared by 4 bases and J by 7 bases, with 3 bases of the junction left unmatched.

Note on this clone: This specimen includes other DNA sequences encoding the same CDR3. CDR3 nucleotides: TGTGCCAGCAGTTTCCGTAGCTCTGGGGCCAACGTCCTGACTTTC. It encodes CASSFRSSGANVLTF. The V call is TRBV6-5, the J call TRBJ2-6; D ambiguous. Trimming removed 4 bases at V and 0 bases at J, with 7 bases between. The length of the CDR3 is 15 residues. CDR1 MNHEY and CDR2 SVGAGI come from the germline V gene.

The J gene is TRBJ1-1, the V gene TRBV19; TRBD1 is a possible D gene (5 bases). This CDR3 comprises 16 residues. The germline V gene encodes CDR1 LNHDA and CDR2 SQIVND (reference sequence). V dropped 5 bases and J dropped 0 bases, with 16 bases sitting between them. CDR3 in DNA: TGTGCCAGTAGTGTCCACCGACAGCCTTTGAACACTGAAGCTTTCTTT. Translating gives CASSVHRQPLNTEAFF.